Reported below is one T cell receptor (beta chain). The antigen is unknown. This sample is part of a study of shared clonotypes between healthy human individuals. Per the germline V gene, CDR1 is SNHLY and CDR2 is FYNNEI. Trimming removed 0 bases from V and 5 bases from J, with 8 bases in between. The CDR3 sequence is 14 residues long. Sequencing was at deep level. Genomic DNA (from each subset) was split evenly across several immunoSEQ plates. The method was immunoSEQ multiplex PCR; TCRdb's version includes in-frame clones alone and lacks a portion of them. The table has approximately 500,000 clones, about 96% seen once. Findings and caveats of the study: Generally, naive subsets came out with larger estimated richness than memory subsets. Naive CD4 clonotypes were shared across several donors at 5% to 6%.

This sequence originates from a woman in her 30s in good health. The chain carries TRBV2 and TRBJ1-5, with no clear D. The specimen was naive CD4+ T cells sorted from blood. Stated subset: CD45RA+ positively selected. The CDR3 sequence: CASSEARTYQPQHF. The DNA of the CDR3 is TGTGCCAGCAGTGAAGCGCGGACTTATCAGCCCCAGCATTTT.